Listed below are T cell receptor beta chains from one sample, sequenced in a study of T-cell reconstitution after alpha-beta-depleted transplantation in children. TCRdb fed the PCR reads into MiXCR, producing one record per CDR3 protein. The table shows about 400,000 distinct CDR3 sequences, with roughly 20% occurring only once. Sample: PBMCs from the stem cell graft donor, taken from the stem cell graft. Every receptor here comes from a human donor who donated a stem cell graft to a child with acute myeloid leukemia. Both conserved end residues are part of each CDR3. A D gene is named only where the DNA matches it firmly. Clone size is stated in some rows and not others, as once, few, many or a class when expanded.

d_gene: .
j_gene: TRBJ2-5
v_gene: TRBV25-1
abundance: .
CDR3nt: TGTGCCAGCAGTGAAAAGGGTGCACAAGAGACCCAGTACTTC
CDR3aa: CASSEKGAQETQYF

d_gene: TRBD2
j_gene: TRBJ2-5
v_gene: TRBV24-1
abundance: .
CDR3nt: TGTGCCACCAGTGAGCCGGGACTAGCAGACCAAGAGACCCAGTACTTC
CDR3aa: CATSEPGLADQETQYF

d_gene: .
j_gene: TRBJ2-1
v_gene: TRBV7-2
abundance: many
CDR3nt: TGTGCCAGCAGCCTTTCGAGGGGGACCCACGAAGATGAGCAGTTCTTC
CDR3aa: CASSLSRGTHEDEQFF

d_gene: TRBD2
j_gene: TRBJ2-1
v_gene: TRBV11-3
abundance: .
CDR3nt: TGTGCCAGCAGCTTGGGTACGTGGGAGGGCCGGGACAATGAGCAGTTCTTC
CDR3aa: CASSLGTWEGRDNEQFF

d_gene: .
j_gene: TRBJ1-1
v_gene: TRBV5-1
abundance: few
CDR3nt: TGCGCCAGCAGCACGGGACACTCCAACACTGTCGGTGAAGCTTTCTTT
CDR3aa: CASSTGHSNTVGEAFF

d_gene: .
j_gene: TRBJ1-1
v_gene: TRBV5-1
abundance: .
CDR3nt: TGCGCCAGCAGCTTAAAGGGGGTAAGGGGAGGAATGAACACTGAAGCTTTCTTT
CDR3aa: CASSLKGVRGGMNTEAFF

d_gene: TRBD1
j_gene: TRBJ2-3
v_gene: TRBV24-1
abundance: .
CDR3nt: TGTGCCACTGGGGACAGGGTTGTCACAGATACGCAGTATTTT
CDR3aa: CATGDRVVTDTQYF

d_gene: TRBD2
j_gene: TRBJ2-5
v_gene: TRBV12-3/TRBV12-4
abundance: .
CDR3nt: TGTGCCAGCACTTCCACGGGACTAACGGGCGGAGAGACCCAGTACTTC
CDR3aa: CASTSTGLTGGETQYF

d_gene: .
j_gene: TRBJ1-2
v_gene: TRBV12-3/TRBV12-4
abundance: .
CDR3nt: TGTGCCAGCAGTTTGGTAGACGGCTTCTATGGCTACACCTTC
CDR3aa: CASSLVDGFYGYTF

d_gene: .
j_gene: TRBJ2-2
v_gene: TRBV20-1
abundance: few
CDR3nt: TGCAGTGCTGTATCACTAACCGGGGAGCTGTTTTTT
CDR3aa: CSAVSLTGELFF

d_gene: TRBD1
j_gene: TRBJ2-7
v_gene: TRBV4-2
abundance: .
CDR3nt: TGTGCCAGCAGCCAAGTTTGGGACAGCTCCTACGAGCAGTACTTC
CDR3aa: CASSQVWDSSYEQYF

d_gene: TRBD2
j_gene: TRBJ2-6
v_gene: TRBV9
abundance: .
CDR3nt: TGTGCCAGCAGCGTAGGTAGCGGGACGGGGGCCAACGTCCTGACTTTC
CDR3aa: CASSVGSGTGANVLTF

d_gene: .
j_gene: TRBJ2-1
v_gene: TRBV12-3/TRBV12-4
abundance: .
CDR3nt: TGTGCCAGCAGTTTAGCGGCCTGGGATGAGCAGTTCTTC
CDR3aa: CASSLAAWDEQFF

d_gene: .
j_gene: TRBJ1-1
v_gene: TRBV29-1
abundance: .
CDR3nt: TGCAGCGTTCGCGAAACTGTCATGAACACTGAAGCTTTCTTT
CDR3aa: CSVRETVMNTEAFF

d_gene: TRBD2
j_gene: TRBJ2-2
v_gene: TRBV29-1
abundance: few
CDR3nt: TGCAGCGTCCCGGGACTACTGAACACCGGGGAGCTGTTTTTT
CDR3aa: CSVPGLLNTGELFF

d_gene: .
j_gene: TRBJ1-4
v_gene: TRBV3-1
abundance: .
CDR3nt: TGTGCCAGCAGCCCTCAGGTCCGAATTGGAAAACTGTTTTTT
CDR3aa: CASSPQVRIGKLFF

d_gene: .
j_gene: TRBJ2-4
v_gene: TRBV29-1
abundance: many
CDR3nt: TGCAGCGTTGAAGATCAACTGGGAGTCAAAAACATTCAGTACTTC
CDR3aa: CSVEDQLGVKNIQYF

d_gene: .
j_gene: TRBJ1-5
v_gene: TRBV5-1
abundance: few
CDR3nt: TGCGCCAGCAGCTTTGAGTTCAATCAGCCCCAGCATTTT
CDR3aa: CASSFEFNQPQHF

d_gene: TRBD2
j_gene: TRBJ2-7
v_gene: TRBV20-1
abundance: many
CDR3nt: TGCAGTGCTAGAGACCGAGGGACTAGCGGGTACGAGCAGTACTTC
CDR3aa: CSARDRGTSGYEQYF

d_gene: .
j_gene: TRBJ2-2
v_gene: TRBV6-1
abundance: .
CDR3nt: TGTGCCAGTGCCTACGATTCTCCCACCGGGGAGCTGTTTTTT
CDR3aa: CASAYDSPTGELFF

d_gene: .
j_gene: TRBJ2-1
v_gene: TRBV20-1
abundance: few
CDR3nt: TGCAGTGTAGGCTCGCAGTACAATGAGCAGTTCTTC
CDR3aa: CSVGSQYNEQFF

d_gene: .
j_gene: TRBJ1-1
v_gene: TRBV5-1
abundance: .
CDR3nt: TGCGCCAGCAGCCCCGGTCGGGGGGCGAGGGACACTGAAGCTTTCTTT
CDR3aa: CASSPGRGARDTEAFF

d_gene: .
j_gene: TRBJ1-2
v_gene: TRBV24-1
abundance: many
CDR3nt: TGTGCCACCAGTGATTCCGGGACCGAAAGCTATGGCTACACCTTC
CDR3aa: CATSDSGTESYGYTF

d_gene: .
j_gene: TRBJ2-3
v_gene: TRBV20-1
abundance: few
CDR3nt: TGCAGTGCTAGAGATAGGCGGTCTAGCACAGATACGCAGTATTTT
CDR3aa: CSARDRRSSTDTQYF

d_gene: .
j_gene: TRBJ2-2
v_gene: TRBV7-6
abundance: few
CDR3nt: TGTGCCAGCAGTAAAGCGGGTACCGGGGAGCTGTTTTTT
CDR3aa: CASSKAGTGELFF

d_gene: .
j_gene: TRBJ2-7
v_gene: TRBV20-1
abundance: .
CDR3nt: TGCAGTGCTAGAAGGACCTCCACATACGAGCAGTACTTC
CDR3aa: CSARRTSTYEQYF

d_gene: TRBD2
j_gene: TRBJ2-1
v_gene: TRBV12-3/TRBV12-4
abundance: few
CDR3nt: TGTGCCAGCAGCCCGAGCGGGAGGGGCGTTGAGCAGTTCTTC
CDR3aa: CASSPSGRGVEQFF

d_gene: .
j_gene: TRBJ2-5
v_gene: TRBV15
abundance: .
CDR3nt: TGTGCCACCAGCTTCGACAGGTCCAAAGAGACCCAGTACTTC
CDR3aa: CATSFDRSKETQYF

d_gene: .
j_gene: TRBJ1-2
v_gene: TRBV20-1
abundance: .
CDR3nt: TGCAGTGCTAGGTCGCTTGCGGGGATCGAAGTTGTCTATGGCTACACCTTC
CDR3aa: CSARSLAGIEVVYGYTF

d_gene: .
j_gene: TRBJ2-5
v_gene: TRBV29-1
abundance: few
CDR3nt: TGCAGCGTTGAAGGTCGCGGGACGCAAAGGGAGGCCCAGTACTTC
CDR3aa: CSVEGRGTQREAQYF

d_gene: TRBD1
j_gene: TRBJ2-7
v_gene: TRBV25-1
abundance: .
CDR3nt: TGTGCCAGCAGTGTACGACAGGGGGTATCCTACGAGCAGTACTTC
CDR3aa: CASSVRQGVSYEQYF

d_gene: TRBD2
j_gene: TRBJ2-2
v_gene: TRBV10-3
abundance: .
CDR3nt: TGTGCCATCAGTGAGTCTAGGACTAGCGCCGGGGAGCTGTTTTTT
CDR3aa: CAISESRTSAGELFF

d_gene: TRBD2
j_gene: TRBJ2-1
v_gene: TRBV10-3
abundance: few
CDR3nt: TGTGCCATCAGTGAGTCCAGGGGACTAGCGGGACCCTACAATGAGCAGTTCTTC
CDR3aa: CAISESRGLAGPYNEQFF

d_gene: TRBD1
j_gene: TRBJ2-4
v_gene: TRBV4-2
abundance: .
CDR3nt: TGTGCCAGCAGCCAACTACAGGGGGGAGCCAAAAACATTCAGTACTTC
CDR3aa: CASSQLQGGAKNIQYF

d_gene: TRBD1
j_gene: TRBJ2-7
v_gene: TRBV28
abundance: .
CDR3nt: TGTGCCAGCACTACGACTCGGACAGGGGGAGGGTACGAGCAGTACTTC
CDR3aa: CASTTTRTGGGYEQYF

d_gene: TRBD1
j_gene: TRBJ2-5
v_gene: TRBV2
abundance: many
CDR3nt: TGTGCCAGCAGAGAAGGGACAGGGTGGGAGACCCAGTACTTC
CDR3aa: CASREGTGWETQYF

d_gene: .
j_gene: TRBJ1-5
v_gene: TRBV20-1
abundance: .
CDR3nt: TGCAGTGCTAGAGATCCCACAATGTATAGCAATCAGCCCCAGCATTTT
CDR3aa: CSARDPTMYSNQPQHF

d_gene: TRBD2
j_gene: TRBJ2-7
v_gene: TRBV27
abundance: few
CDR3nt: TGTGCCAGCAGTTCCCCCAGCGGGACTAGCGGGTACGAGCAGTACTTC
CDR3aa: CASSSPSGTSGYEQYF

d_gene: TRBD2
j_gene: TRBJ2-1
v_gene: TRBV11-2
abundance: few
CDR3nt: TGTGCCAGCAGCCCCCGACTCGGGACTAGCGGGAGAATGGGGAATGAGCAGTTCTTC
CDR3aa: CASSPRLGTSGRMGNEQFF

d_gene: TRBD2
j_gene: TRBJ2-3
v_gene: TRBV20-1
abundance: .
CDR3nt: TGCAGTGCTCTTGGGCTAGCGGAAAATACGCAGTATTTT
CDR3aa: CSALGLAENTQYF

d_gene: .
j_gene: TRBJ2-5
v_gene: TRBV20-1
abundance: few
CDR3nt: TGCAGTGCTAGAGAGGGTACCGCCTTGGGCCAGACCCAGTACTTC
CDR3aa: CSAREGTALGQTQYF

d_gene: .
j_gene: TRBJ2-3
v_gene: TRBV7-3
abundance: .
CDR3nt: TGTGCCAGCAGCTTAGACCTGCTCGCTGGAGATACGCAGTATTTT
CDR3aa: CASSLDLLAGDTQYF

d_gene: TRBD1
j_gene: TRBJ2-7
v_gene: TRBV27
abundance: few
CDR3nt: TGTGCCAGCCTTTCCGGGACAGGGTACGAGCAGTACTTC
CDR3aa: CASLSGTGYEQYF